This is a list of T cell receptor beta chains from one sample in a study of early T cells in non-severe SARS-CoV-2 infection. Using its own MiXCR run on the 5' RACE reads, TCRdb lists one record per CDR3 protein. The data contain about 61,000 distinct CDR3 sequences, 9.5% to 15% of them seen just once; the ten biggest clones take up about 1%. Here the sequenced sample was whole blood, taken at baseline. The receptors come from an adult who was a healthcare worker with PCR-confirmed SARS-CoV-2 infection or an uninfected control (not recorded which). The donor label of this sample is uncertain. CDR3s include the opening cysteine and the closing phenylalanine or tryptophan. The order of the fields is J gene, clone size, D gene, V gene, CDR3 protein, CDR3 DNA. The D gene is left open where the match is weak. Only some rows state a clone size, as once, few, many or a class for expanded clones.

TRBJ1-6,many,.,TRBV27,CASSPVGQTNNSPLHF,TGTGCCAGCAGCCCAGTCGGACAGACAAATAATTCACCCCTCCACTTT
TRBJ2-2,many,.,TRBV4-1,CASSHNTGELFF,TGCGCCAGCAGCCACAACACCGGGGAGCTGTTTTTT
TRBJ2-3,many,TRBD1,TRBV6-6,CASSYSGTGGTDTQYF,TGTGCCAGCAGTTACTCCGGGACAGGGGGCACAGATACGCAGTATTTT
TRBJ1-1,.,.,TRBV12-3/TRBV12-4,CASSGGGRDAFF,TGTGCCAGCTCTGGCGGGGGGCGGGATGCTTTCTTT
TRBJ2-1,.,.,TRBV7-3,CASSMDNNEQFF,TGTGCCAGCAGCATGGATAACAATGAGCAGTTCTTC
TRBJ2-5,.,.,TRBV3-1,CASSQDLMHQETQYF,TGTGCCAGCAGCCAAGATCTGATGCACCAAGAGACCCAGTACTTC
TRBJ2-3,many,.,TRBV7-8,CASSLARDTQYF,TGTGCCAGCAGCTTAGCTCGAGATACGCAGTATTTT
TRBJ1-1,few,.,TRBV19,CASKERHPNTEAFF,TGTGCCAGTAAGGAGAGACACCCGAACACTGAAGCTTTCTTT
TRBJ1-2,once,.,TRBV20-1,CSASLGTNYGYTF,TGCAGTGCTAGTCTCGGGACTAACTATGGCTACACCTTC
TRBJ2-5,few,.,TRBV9,CASSVAGHETQYF,TGTGCCAGCAGCGTAGCGGGCCATGAGACCCAGTACTTC
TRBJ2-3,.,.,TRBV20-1,CSAIEWGTDTQYF,TGCAGTGCTATCGAGTGGGGAACAGATACGCAGTATTTT
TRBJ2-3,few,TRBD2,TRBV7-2,CASSWAGGDTDTQYF,TGTGCCAGCAGCTGGGCGGGGGGCGACACAGATACGCAGTATTTT
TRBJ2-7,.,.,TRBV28,CASTRGAGYEQYF,TGTGCCAGCACTCGGGGGGCTGGATACGAGCAGTACTTC
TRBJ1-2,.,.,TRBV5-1,CASSLDRVAGYTF,TGCGCCAGCAGCTTGGACAGGGTCGCCGGCTACACCTTC
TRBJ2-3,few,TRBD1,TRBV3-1,CASSPIPGQGLDTQYF,TGTGCCAGCAGCCCTATCCCGGGACAGGGGTTAGATACGCAGTATTTT
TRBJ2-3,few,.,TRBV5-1,CASSRTGGGTQYF,TGCGCCAGCAGTCGGACTGGAGGCGGTACGCAGTATTTT
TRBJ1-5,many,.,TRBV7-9,CASSYDTNQPQHF,TGTGCCAGCAGCTATGACACCAATCAGCCCCAGCATTTT
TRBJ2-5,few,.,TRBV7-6,CASTPQGETQYF,TGTGCCAGCACCCCCCAGGGAGAGACCCAGTACTTC
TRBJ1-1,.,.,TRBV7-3,CASSLNGGLNTEAFF,TGTGCCAGCAGCTTAAACGGGGGGCTGAACACTGAAGCTTTCTTT
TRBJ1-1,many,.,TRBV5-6,CASSLVRGRAFF,TGTGCCAGCAGCTTGGTTCGGGGAAGAGCTTTCTTT
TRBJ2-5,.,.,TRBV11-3,CASSLTWGAVDGQETQYF,TGTGCCAGCAGCTTGACATGGGGTGCCGTGGACGGCCAAGAGACCCAGTACTTC
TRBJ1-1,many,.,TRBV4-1,CASSQGLLGRKMNTEAFF,TGCGCCAGCAGCCAGGGTCTCTTGGGACGGAAGATGAACACTGAAGCTTTCTTT
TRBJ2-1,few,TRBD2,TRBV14,CASSPTGLAVPRGEQFF,TGTGCCAGCTCTCCCACCGGACTAGCGGTCCCCCGGGGTGAGCAGTTCTTC
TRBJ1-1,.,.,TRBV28,CASSSIMRGPVTEAFF,TGTGCCAGCAGCTCCATTATGCGGGGGCCGGTCACTGAAGCTTTCTTT
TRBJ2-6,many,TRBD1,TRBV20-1,CSAPQRGQGGYGANVLTF,TGCAGTGCCCCACAGAGGGGACAGGGGGGATATGGGGCCAACGTCCTGACTTTC
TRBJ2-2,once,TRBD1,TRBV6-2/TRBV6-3,CASSYYRGDTGELFF,TGTGCCAGCAGTTACTACAGGGGCGACACCGGGGAGCTGTTTTTT
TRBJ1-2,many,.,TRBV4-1,CASSQRGGGFPNYGYTF,TGCGCCAGCAGCCAAAGAGGAGGCGGTTTTCCTAACTATGGCTACACCTTC
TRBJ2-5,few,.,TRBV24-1,CATSDLTAQDQETQYF,TGTGCCACCAGTGATTTGACAGCTCAAGACCAAGAGACCCAGTACTTC
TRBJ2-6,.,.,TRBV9,CASSAGGSGANVLTF,TGTGCCAGCAGCGCCGGGGGCTCTGGGGCCAACGTCCTGACTTTC
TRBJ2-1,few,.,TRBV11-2,CASSLVAGSSYNEQFF,TGTGCCAGCAGCTTAGTAGCAGGAAGCTCCTACAATGAGCAGTTCTTC
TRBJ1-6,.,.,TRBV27,CASSLRATRENSPLHF,TGTGCCAGCAGTTTACGGGCCACTCGGGAAAATTCACCCCTCCACTTT
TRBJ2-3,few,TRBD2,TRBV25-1,CASSERRGAIRTDTQYF,TGTGCCAGCAGTGAACGGCGGGGGGCTATTCGGACAGATACGCAGTATTTT
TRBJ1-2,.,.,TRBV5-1,CASSLEQNYGYTF,TGCGCCAGCAGCTTGGAACAGAACTATGGCTACACCTTC
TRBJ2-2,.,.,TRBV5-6,CASSLQGVRTGELFF,TGTGCCAGCAGCTTGCAGGGTGTGAGGACCGGGGAGCTGTTTTTT
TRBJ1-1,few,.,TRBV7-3,CASSPFPNTEAFF,TGTGCCAGCAGCCCCTTCCCGAACACTGAAGCTTTCTTT
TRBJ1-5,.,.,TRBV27,CASSYSGAYNQPQHF,TGTGCCAGCAGTTATTCAGGGGCGTACAATCAGCCCCAGCATTTT
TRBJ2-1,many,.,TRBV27,CASSEGDTYNEQFF,TGTGCCAGCAGTGAGGGGGATACATACAATGAGCAGTTCTTC
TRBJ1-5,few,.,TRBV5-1,CASRGDSNQPQHF,TGCGCCAGCAGGGGCGATAGCAATCAGCCCCAGCATTTT
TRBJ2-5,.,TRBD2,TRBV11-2,CASSRERGGQETQYF,TGTGCCAGCAGCCGGGAGCGGGGGGGCCAAGAGACCCAGTACTTC
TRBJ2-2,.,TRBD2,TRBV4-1,CASSAGANTGELFF,TGCGCCAGCAGTGCGGGGGCGAACACCGGGGAGCTGTTTTTT
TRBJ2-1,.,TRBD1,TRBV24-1,CATSDLAGTGGNEQFF,TGTGCCACCAGTGATCTCGCGGGTACAGGGGGCAATGAGCAGTTCTTC
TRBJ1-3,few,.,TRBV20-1,CSAVRGVTGNTIYF,TGCAGTGCTGTACGGGGGGTTACTGGAAACACCATATATTTT
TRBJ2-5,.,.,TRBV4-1,CASSQEAVRQTQYF,TGCGCCAGCAGCCAAGAAGCGGTCAGGCAGACCCAGTACTTC
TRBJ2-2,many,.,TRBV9,CASSVVQNTGELFF,TGTGCCAGCAGCGTAGTCCAGAACACCGGGGAGCTGTTTTTT
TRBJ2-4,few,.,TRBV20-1,CSARDLAKNIQYF,TGCAGTGCCCGGGACTTAGCCAAAAACATTCAGTACTTC